This TCR beta chain was sequenced in a study of blood T cell repertoires in COVID-19. The CDR3 is made up of 15 amino acids. Trimming cost V 5 bases and J 4 bases; bases outside gene matches: 10. From germline, CDR1 is SGHAT and CDR2 FQNNGV. Authors' data handling: Estimated nucleated cell counts came from reference gene primer amplification. TCRdb's copy holds only in-frame clones and misses some; the assay was immunoSEQ multiplex PCR. The V and J calls and clone size come from that table; D and trimming were worked out from the DNA. The data contain 45,000 to 55,000 clones, 84% of them singletons. The chain combines TRBV11-2 with TRBJ1-2; 7 bases fit TRBD1. The source is a man aged 45-60 years with acute or convalescent COVID-19. The specimen sequenced was peripheral blood. The CDR3 reads CASSRRDSRPYGYTF. CDR3 in DNA: TGTGCCAGCAGCCGAAGGGACAGTCGCCCCTATGGCTACACCTTC.